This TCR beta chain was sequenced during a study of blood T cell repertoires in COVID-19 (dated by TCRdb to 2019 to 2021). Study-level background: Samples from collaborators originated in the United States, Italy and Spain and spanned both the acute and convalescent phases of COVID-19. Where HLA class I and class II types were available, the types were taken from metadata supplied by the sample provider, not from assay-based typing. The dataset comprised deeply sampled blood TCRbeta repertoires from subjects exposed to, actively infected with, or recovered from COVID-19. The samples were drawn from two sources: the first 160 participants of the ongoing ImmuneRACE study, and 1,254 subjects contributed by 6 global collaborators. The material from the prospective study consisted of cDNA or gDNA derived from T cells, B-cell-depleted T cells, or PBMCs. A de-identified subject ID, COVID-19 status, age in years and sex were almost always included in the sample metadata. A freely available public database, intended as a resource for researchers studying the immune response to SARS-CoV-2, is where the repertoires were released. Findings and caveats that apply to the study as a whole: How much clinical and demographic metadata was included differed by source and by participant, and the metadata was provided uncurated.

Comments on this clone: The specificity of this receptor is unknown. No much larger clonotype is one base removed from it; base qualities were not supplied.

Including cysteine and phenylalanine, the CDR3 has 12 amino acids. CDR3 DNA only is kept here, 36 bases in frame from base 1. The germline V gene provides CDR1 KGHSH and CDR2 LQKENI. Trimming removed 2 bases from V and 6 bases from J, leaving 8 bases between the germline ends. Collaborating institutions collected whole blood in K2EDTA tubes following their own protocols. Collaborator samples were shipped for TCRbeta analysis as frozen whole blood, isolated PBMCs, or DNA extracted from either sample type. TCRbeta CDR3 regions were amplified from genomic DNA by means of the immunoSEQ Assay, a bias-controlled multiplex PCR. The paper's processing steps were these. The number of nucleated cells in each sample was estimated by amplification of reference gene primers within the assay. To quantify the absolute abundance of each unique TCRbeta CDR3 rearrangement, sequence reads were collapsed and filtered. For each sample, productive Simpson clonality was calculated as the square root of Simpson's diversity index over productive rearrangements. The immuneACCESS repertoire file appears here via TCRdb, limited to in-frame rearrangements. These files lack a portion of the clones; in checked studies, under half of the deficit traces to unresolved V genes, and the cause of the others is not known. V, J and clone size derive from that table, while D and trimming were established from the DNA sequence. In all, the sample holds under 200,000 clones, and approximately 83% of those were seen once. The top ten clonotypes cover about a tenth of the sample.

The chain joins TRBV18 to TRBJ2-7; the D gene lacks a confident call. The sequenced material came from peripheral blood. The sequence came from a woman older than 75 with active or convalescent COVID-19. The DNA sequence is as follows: TGTGCCAGCTCACCAGGGCAGATCGAGCAGTACTTC. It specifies CASSPGQIEQYF.